This TCR beta chain appears in the sequencing data of a study of blood T cell repertoires in COVID-19 (dated by TCRdb to between 2020 and 2021). For the study in its entirety: The collaborator samples originated in the United States, Italy and Spain and spanned the acute and convalescent phases of COVID-19. The samples were drawn from two sources: the first 160 participants of the ongoing ImmuneRACE study, and over 1,000 subjects contributed by 6 global collaborators. The dataset comprised deeply sampled blood TCRbeta repertoires from subjects exposed to, actively infected with, or recovered from COVID-19. Where available, HLA class I and class II types were obtained from metadata supplied by the sample provider rather than from assay-based typing. A freely available public database, intended as a resource for researchers studying the immune response to SARS-CoV-2, is where the repertoires were released. Sample metadata almost always included a de-identified subject ID, COVID-19 status, age in years and sex. The material from the prospective study consisted of cDNA or gDNA derived from T cells, B-cell-depleted T cells, or PBMCs. Broader findings and caveats from the paper: How much clinical and demographic metadata was included differed by source and by participant, and the metadata was provided uncurated.

Of note for this clone: This receptor's antigen is unknown. There are no base qualities to consult, and no much larger clone falls within one base.

Each collaborating institution followed its own protocols to collect whole blood in K2EDTA tubes. For TCRbeta analysis, collaborators shipped samples in one of three forms: frozen whole blood, isolated PBMCs, or DNA extracted from either of those sample types. TCRbeta CDR3 regions were amplified from genomic DNA using the immunoSEQ Assay, a bias-controlled multiplex PCR. On the study's bioinformatics: Within the assay, amplification of reference gene primers was used to estimate how many nucleated cells each sample contained. To quantify the absolute abundance of each unique TCRbeta CDR3 rearrangement, sequence reads were collapsed and filtered. For each sample, productive Simpson clonality was calculated by taking the square root of Simpson's diversity index across productive rearrangements. Held by TCRdb, this immuneACCESS table contains in-frame sequences only and omits some clones. Under half of the omission traces to an unresolved V gene where checked; the cause of the rest is unknown. That table supplies the V and J calls and clone size; D and trimming were determined from the DNA. A total of 300,000 to 350,000 clones appear in this sample, approximately 90% of them only once. 2% to 3% of the sample goes to the ten largest clones.

The junction shows trimming of 5 bases on V and 2 bases on J, plus 15 bases between the germline ends. The germline V gene provides CDR1 SGHTA and CDR2 FQGTGA. Measured from the cysteine to the phenylalanine, the CDR3 is 16 residues long. Here the CDR3 DNA is all that survives: 48 bases in frame from base 1. The sequence derives from a man younger than 30 with active or convalescent COVID-19. The receptor chain draws on TRBV7-3 and TRBJ2-2, and possibly TRBD2, on 6 matching bases. The specimen sequenced was peripheral blood. The CDR3 protein: CASSPRGAANTGELFF. Read as DNA, the sequence is TGTGCCAGCAGCCCGCGGGGAGCGGCAAACACCGGGGAGCTGTTTTTT.